The present entry profiles one T cell receptor beta chain with its context. What it binds is unknown. This sample stems from a study of cytomegalovirus exposure and HLA in healthy donors. Study context: Counted in an early data release were approximately 85 million unique TCRs from HLA-typed donors. Of 300 to 500 genotyped donors, more than 75% clustered with self-reported Caucasian donors. Study outcomes and limitations: CMV serostatus alone was available as immune exposure information.

It was with 60 Vbeta and 13 Jbeta primers that the PCR ran. Sequencing was performed with immunoSEQ multiplex PCR; in TCRdb, only in-frame clones are kept and a portion is missing. The profile shows 200,000 to 300,000 clones, roughly 86% of them singletons. The junction had 8 bases not matched to a gene; V was cut back by 2 bases and J by 8 bases. CDR1 is SGHTA and CDR2 is FQGNSA in the germline V gene. The CDR3 has 16 residues. The sequencing sample was made of PBMCs. This receptor was taken from a middle-aged woman in good health and CMV-seropositive. The rearrangement uses TRBV7-2 and TRBJ2-1, with 11 positions matching TRBD2. The CDR3 DNA reads as TGTGCCAGCAGCTTAACTAGCGGGAGCTTGGGGTATGAGCAGTTCTTC. Translating it yields CASSLTSGSLGYEQFF.